The 29 T cell receptor beta chains presented below share a single source sample, sequenced in a study of type 1 regulatory T cells. TCRdb reprocessed the reads with MiXCR, giving one entry per CDR3 protein. The sample lists tens of thousands of distinct CDR3 sequences, almost 50% occurring once. These receptors lack a known antigen. Sequencing was done on a sample of cultured non-Tr1 T cells, either the whole culture or a sorted T cell fraction (not recorded which). These TCRs come from a human donor in good health.

The gene calls are TRBV12-3 or TRBV12-4 and TRBJ1-3; D is uncertain. This CDR3 comprises 15 residues. V lost 4 bases and J lost 0, with 10 bases in between. For the CDR3, the DNA is TGTGCCAGCAGTTCCCTTGTAAGCTCTGGAAACACCATATATTTT. This sequence encodes CASSSLVSSGNTIYF.

The chain couples TRBV5-1 to TRBJ2-7; TRBD1 matches at 9 bases. V was pared by 0 bases and J by 1 base, with 2 bases of the junction left unmatched. Germline V gene sequence: CDR1 SGHRS, CDR2 YFSETQ. The CDR3 covers 15 residues. As DNA, the CDR3 is TGCGCCAGCAGCTTGGGGGGACAGGGTTCCTACGAGCAGTACTTC. Translated, it gives CASSLGGQGSYEQYF. Supplemented by reference TRBV5-1 and TRBJ2-7, the full variable domain reads KAGVTQTPRYLIKTRGQQVTLSCSPISGHRSVSWYQQTPGQGLQFLFEYFSETQRNKGNFPGRFSGRQFSNSRSEMNVSTLELGDSALYLCASSLGGQGSYEQYFGPGTRLTVT.

This clonotype was counted between two and nine times. CDR3 loop: CSATPPRWDSSYEQYF. In DNA, the CDR3 is TGCAGTGCTACACCCCCCCGTTGGGACAGCTCCTACGAGCAGTACTTC. The rearrangement joins TRBV20-1 to TRBJ2-7; 7 bases map to TRBD1. Germline-derived CDR1 and CDR2 are DFQATT and SNEGSKA (reference sequence). This CDR3 has 16 residues. With V trimmed by 4 bases and J by 0 bases, 12 bases remained unmatched.

This clonotype was detected many times. The gene calls are TRBV12-3 or TRBV12-4 and TRBJ2-5; 9 positions match TRBD2. The V and J ends lost 4 bases and 7 bases, in that order; junction bases with no gene match: 7. The CDR3 sequence is 14 residues long. CDR3 in DNA: TGTGCCAGCAGTTCTAGCGGGGAGGGAAGGACCCAGTACTTC. It specifies CASSSSGEGRTQYF.

This chain connects TRBV7-2 to TRBJ2-1; 8 nucleotides agree with TRBD2. The CDR3 is 17 amino acids. The germline V gene encodes CDR1 SGHTA and CDR2 FQGNSA. V dropped 1 base and J dropped 2; count of bases not matched to a gene: 7. CDR3 protein: CASSLGGAGGTYNEQFF. DNA of the CDR3: TGTGCCAGCAGCTTAGGTGGGGCGGGGGGTACCTACAATGAGCAGTTCTTC.

This chain links TRBV12-3 or TRBV12-4 with TRBJ2-1, with 10 bases matching TRBD1. CDR3 length equals 14 residues. The V and J ends lost 4 bases and 9 bases, in that order; junction bases with no gene match: 6. The CDR3: CASSSGTGVGEQFF. The DNA of the CDR3 is TGTGCCAGCAGTTCCGGGACAGGGGTCGGTGAGCAGTTCTTC.

The CDR3 DNA reads TGTGCCACCAGCAGATCAGGGACGTCTGACGGGACCCAGTACTTC. This gives the protein CATSRSGTSDGTQYF. V and J are TRBV15 and TRBJ2-5, with D tentatively TRBD1 or TRBD2 (5 bases each). This CDR3 is 15 amino acids long. The V and J ends lost 2 bases and 7 bases respectively, with 17 bases between them. Looked up from germline, CDR1 is LNHNV and CDR2 is YYDKDF (reference sequence).

The genes are TRBV20-1 and TRBJ2-7, with D unresolved. Germline CDR1 and CDR2: DFQATT and SNEGSKA (reference sequence). Trimming shortened V by 7 bases and J by 5 bases, and 18 bases separated the two germline ends. This CDR3 has 13 residues. The CDR3 reads CSVKKWGSDEQYF. The CDR3 nucleotides read TGCAGTGTTAAAAAGTGGGGTAGTGACGAGCAGTACTTC.

J is TRBJ2-2 and V is TRBV12-3 or TRBV12-4; D unclear. Trimming removed 2 bases from V and 6 bases from J, with 16 bases in between. This CDR3 has 16 residues. CDR3 protein: CASSLYGRYRPGELFF. The CDR3 nucleotides are TGTGCCAGCAGTTTATATGGCCGTTATCGCCCCGGGGAGCTGTTTTTT.

The rearrangement joins TRBV24-1 to TRBJ2-2; 10 nucleotides align to TRBD1. The CDR3 is made up of 14 amino acids. Trimming removed 7 bases from V and 4 bases from J; junction bases left unmatched: 2. Germline lookup yields CDR1 KGHDR and CDR2 SFDVKD. Here the CDR3 DNA reads TGTGCCACCAGGGGGACAGGGGCCACCGGGGAGCTGTTTTTT. Amino acid sequence: CATRGTGATGELFF.

The chain links TRBV7-2 to TRBJ1-5, with a weak D call TRBD1 (6 bases). Per germline, CDR1 SGHTA and CDR2 FQGNSA. The V end was cut by 4 bases, the J end by 9 bases, with 13 bases between. The CDR3 sequence is 13 residues long. CDR3 residues: CASSSTGTGPQHF. The CDR3 bases are TGTGCCAGCAGCTCGACAGGAACTGGGCCCCAGCATTTT.

V is TRBV6-6 and J is TRBJ1-3; D gene unclear. Trimming cost V 4 bases and J 7 bases, with 17 bases left between them. CDR1 MNHNY and CDR2 SVGAGI come from the germline V gene (reference sequence). This CDR3 is built from 15 residues. The CDR3 sequence is CASSSVPGDLNTIYF. CDR3 coding DNA: TGTGCCAGCAGTTCCGTACCGGGAGATCTGAACACCATATATTTT.

CDR3 nucleotides: TGTGCCAGCAGCTCCGGTGGGGCGGGGTACTACGAGCAGTACTTC. Translating gives CASSSGGAGYYEQYF. This chain links TRBV7-2 with TRBJ2-7; D possibly corresponds to TRBD2 (6 bases). The germline V gene has CDR1 SGHTA and CDR2 FQGNSA. V was clipped by 4 bases and J by 3 bases, with 16 bases between them. The CDR3 spans 15 residues.

This clonotype has only a few counts. The rearrangement links TRBV12-3 or TRBV12-4 to TRBJ2-3; D not certain. The CDR3 has 14 residues. The V end lost 5 bases, the J end lost 1 base, and 10 bases lay between the germline ends. This CDR3 reads CASSLRFRTDTQYF. CDR3 in DNA: TGTGCCAGCAGTCTCCGCTTTCGCACAGATACGCAGTATTTT.

The V and J genes are TRBV6-1 and TRBJ2-3, with no clear D. Germline CDR1 is MNHNS and CDR2 is SASEGT. The CDR3 sequence is 12 residues long. Trimming cost V 4 bases and J 4 bases, with 6 bases left between them. The CDR3 here is CASSGGADTQYF. The CDR3 region has the DNA TGTGCCAGCAGTGGAGGAGCAGATACGCAGTATTTT.

This clonotype came up a few times. V gene TRBV5-5 combines with J gene TRBJ2-3; 10 nucleotides agree with TRBD2. The CDR3 covers 15 residues. CDR1 SGHKS and CDR2 YYEKEE come from the germline V gene (reference sequence). V shed 6 bases, J shed 1 base, and the junction held 5 bases outside the gene matches. The CDR3 bases are TGTGCCAGCACCCCGGGGACTAGCGGCACAGATACGCAGTATTTT. It specifies CASTPGTSGTDTQYF.

This clonotype was detected only a few times. The rearrangement links TRBV3-1 to TRBJ1-2, with TRBD1 matching over 7 bases. The CDR3 loop spans 15 amino acids. The V and J ends lost 4 bases and 4 bases, in that order; junction bases with no gene match: 9. From germline, CDR1 is LGHDT and CDR2 YNNKEL (reference sequence). CDR3: CASSPSRQGGYGYTF. The CDR3 region has the DNA TGTGCCAGCAGCCCCAGCAGACAGGGAGGCTATGGCTACACCTTC.

By share of the sample, this clonotype is medium-sized. The chain uses TRBV10-3 and TRBJ2-5; 12 nucleotides align to TRBD2. Germline V gives CDR1 ENHRY, CDR2 SYGVKD. The CDR3 has 15 amino acids. V was clipped by 5 bases and J by 5 bases; unmatched bases: 6. The chain's CDR3 is CAISPTSGGLETQYF. The CDR3 nucleotides read TGTGCCATCAGTCCGACTAGCGGGGGATTGGAGACCCAGTACTTC.

V and J are TRBV11-2 and TRBJ1-6, with no clear D. V dropped 0 bases and J dropped 10 bases, with 7 bases sitting between them. Germline V gene sequence: CDR1 SGHAT, CDR2 FQNNGV. CDR3 length: 13 residues. The CDR3 DNA follows: TGTGCCAGCAGCTTAGATCCTGGCTCACCCCTCCACTTT. Translated, it gives CASSLDPGSPLHF.

Written as DNA, the CDR3 is TGTGCCAGCAGCTTAGGCCGCCCAGATACGCAGTATTTT. Protein sequence: CASSLGRPDTQYF. This chain links TRBV13 with TRBJ2-3, with D unresolved. Germline values: CDR1 PRHDT, CDR2 FYEKMQ (reference sequence). The CDR3 loop spans 13 amino acids. Trimming took 0 bases from V and 4 from J, leaving 5 bases between them.

The chain couples TRBV12-3 or TRBV12-4 to TRBJ2-2; no clear D gene. Trimming took 5 bases from V and 0 from J, leaving 10 bases between them. The CDR3 is 15 residues long. CDR3 nucleotide sequence: TGTGCCAGCAGTCCCCCGCCTACGAACACCGGGGAGCTGTTTTTT. Translation: CASSPPPTNTGELFF.

The chain is built from TRBV5-1 and TRBJ2-7; 11 bases are shared with TRBD2. J was trimmed by 0 bases and V by 4 bases; bases with no gene match: 12. The CDR3 has 18 amino acids. Germline CDR1 SGHRS, CDR2 YFSETQ. In DNA, the CDR3 is TGCGCCAGCAGCCTTAGCGGGGGGGAAAACCCGAGCTCCTACGAGCAGTACTTC. Amino acids: CASSLSGGENPSSYEQYF.

This chain joins TRBV2 and TRBJ2-3, with a possible D match to TRBD2 (6 bases). Deletions cut 6 bases from V and 4 bases from J, with 14 bases between. Germline V gene lookup returns CDR1 SNHLY and CDR2 FYNNEI. The CDR3 has 14 amino acids. The CDR3 here is CASSPEAGPDTQYF. CDR3 in DNA: TGTGCCAGCAGCCCTGAAGCGGGTCCAGATACGCAGTATTTT. Variable domain in full (rest from reference TRBV2 and TRBJ2-3): EPEVTQTPSHQVTQMGQEVILRCVPISNHLYFYWYRQILGQKVEFLVSFYNNEISEKSEIFDDQFSVERPDGSNFTLKIRSTKLEDSAMYFCASSPEAGPDTQYFGPGTRLTVL.

This clonotype has just a few counts. V usage is TRBV13 and J usage is TRBJ2-7, with D perhaps matching TRBD1 or TRBD2 (5 bases each). CDR1 is PRHDT and CDR2 is FYEKMQ in the germline V gene (reference sequence). V was trimmed by 5 bases and J by 2 bases, leaving 16 bases between them. The CDR3 extends over 15 amino acids. CDR3 sequence reads: CASSPPGPRTYEQYF. CDR3 nucleotide sequence: TGTGCCAGCAGCCCGCCGGGACCGAGAACCTACGAGCAGTACTTC.

The J gene is TRBJ1-2, the V gene TRBV24-1; D call uncertain. The CDR3 is made up of 14 amino acids. V lost 4 bases, J lost 4 bases, and 12 bases lay in between. Germline V gene sequence: CDR1 KGHDR, CDR2 SFDVKD. This chain's CDR3 is CATSDSGMGYGYTF. The DNA for the CDR3 is TGTGCCACCAGTGACTCCGGGATGGGCTATGGCTACACCTTC.

Only a few counts were recorded for this clonotype. This chain joins TRBV29-1 and TRBJ2-7, with 7 positions matching TRBD2. J gave up 5 bases and V 1 base, and 5 bases lay outside the gene matches. Germline values: CDR1 SQVTM, CDR2 ANQGSEA. CDR3 length: 13 residues. The CDR3 loop reads CSVEVAGVHEQYF. In DNA form, the CDR3 reads TGCAGCGTTGAAGTTGCGGGGGTACACGAGCAGTACTTC.

This clonotype was counted only a few times. The chain's CDR3 is CASSRGPGETQYF. The CDR3 DNA sequence: TGTGCCAGCAGTAGGGGGCCAGGGGAGACCCAGTACTTC. V gene TRBV7-2 combines with J gene TRBJ2-5; 7 nucleotides match TRBD1. CDR3 length equals 13 residues. Losses at the gene ends were 6 bases for V and 5 bases for J; bases not matched to a gene: 6. Germline V gene data show CDR1 as SGHTA and CDR2 as FQGNSA.

The chain combines TRBV7-2 with TRBJ2-1; 7 positions agree with TRBD2. CDR3 size: 15 residues. V trimming: 6 bases; J trimming: 6 bases; junction bases outside the gene matches: 11. Germline CDR1 is SGHTA and CDR2 is FQGNSA. Here the CDR3 reads CASSPGLGKGNEQFF. The DNA for the CDR3 is TGTGCCAGCAGTCCCGGACTAGGCAAGGGCAATGAGCAGTTCTTC.

V is TRBV19 and J is TRBJ2-5, with 9 bases identical to TRBD2. V shed 9 bases and J 10 bases; nucleotides not matched to a gene: 12. Germline V CDR1 and CDR2: LNHDA, SQIVND (reference sequence). The CDR3 runs 13 residues. The CDR3 loop reads CASGTSSESGQYF. The CDR3 DNA reads as TGTGCCAGCGGGACTAGCTCCGAAAGCGGCCAGTACTTC.